This T cell receptor (beta chain) appears in the sequencing data of a study of cytomegalovirus exposure and HLA in healthy donors (dated by TCRdb to the late 2010s). Context from the whole study: According to a later analysis, the 120 or so validation repertoires were produced on the same platform as the 700 or so repertoires of the first cohort. The study was designed to test whether signatures of past pathogen exposure could be identified by cataloging public T cell receptors. In addition to the first cohort of 650 to 750 subjects, a separate validation cohort of approximately 120 different subjects was used. High-throughput TCR immunosequencing, statistical association of individual TCRs with disease status, and machine learning were combined to predict cytomegalovirus infection status. Paper-wide results and their limitations: A few of the identified cytomegalovirus-associated TCR beta chains were confirmed in vitro to be specific for cytomegalovirus antigens. In both the original and validation cohorts, the classifier was reported to diagnose cytomegalovirus status with high specificity and sensitivity. A total of 150 to 200 TCR beta chains were listed by the study as associated with cytomegalovirus. All 130 or so repertoires were used to score co-occurrence in the validation cohort in a later analysis, because that analysis had no HLA typing for the cohort. Of the cluster scores, about 94% were above 0 in a later analysis, which found that TCRs clustered in the first cohort also tended to co-occur in the approximately 130 validation repertoires. While some public TCRs were present in many individuals, most TCR sequences turned up only very rarely across donors. The authors suggested that the approach could potentially be generalized to other disease states and immunological phenotypes.

The donors belonged to the validation cohort of roughly 120 subjects, which was separate from the approximately 610-subject first cohort. As for this clone: Its antigen target is currently unknown. No base quality information exists; no much larger clone differs at one position.

The germline V gene (reference sequence) sets CDR1 to LNHDA and CDR2 to SQIVND. V loses 6 bases at its end and J loses 0 bases; junction bases beyond the gene matches: 3. The CDR3, cysteine through phenylalanine, is 15 amino acids long. The CDR3 DNA has 45 bases and is translated from base 1. Library preparation employed the immunoSEQ multiplex PCR assay. Concerning the study's data processing: To diagnose cytomegalovirus status from the catalog of TCR beta chain sequences, a statistical classification framework was built. Entries here come from immuneACCESS through TCRdb and include only in-frame sequences with V and J called. Some clones fail to appear in such tables; in the studies checked, an unresolved V gene covers under half of the shortfall, and the cause of the remainder is unknown. The D gene and trimming were derived from the DNA, and the V and J assignments and clone size from that table. The sample records fewer than 90,000 clones, nearly 95% of which are singletons. The ten most abundant clones make up 2.1% of the sample.

The sequenced material came from PBMCs. The chain joins TRBV19 to TRBJ2-2, with 8 bases matching TRBD1. This clonotype originated in a woman younger than 35 in good health and CMV-seronegative. The DNA sequence is as follows: TGTGCCAGTAGAGGACAGGGTGCGAACACCGGGGAGCTGTTTTTT. It encodes CASRGQGANTGELFF.